This TCR beta chain derives from a study of blood T cell repertoires in COVID-19 (dated by TCRdb to the early 2020s). Concerning the study at large: Samples covering the acute and convalescent phases of COVID-19 were provided by collaborators in the United States, Italy and Spain. The prospective study material was composed of cDNA or gDNA derived from T cells, B-cell-depleted T cells, or PBMCs. Deeply sampled blood TCRbeta repertoires from subjects exposed to, actively infected with, or recovered from COVID-19 were included in the dataset. The repertoires were released in a freely available public database meant as a resource for research on the immune response to SARS-CoV-2. Samples were obtained from the ongoing ImmuneRACE study (first 160 participants) and from roughly 1,300 subjects provided by 6 global collaborators. Nearly every sample came with metadata listing a de-identified subject ID, COVID-19 status, age in years and sex. Where available, HLA class I and class II types were taken from metadata supplied by the sample provider and were not determined by assay-based typing.

The immunoSEQ Assay, a bias-controlled multiplex PCR, was used to amplify TCRbeta CDR3 regions from genomic DNA. The paper's processing steps were these. Nucleated cell counts per sample were estimated from amplification of reference gene primers within the assay. To quantify the absolute abundance of each unique TCRbeta CDR3 rearrangement, sequence reads were collapsed and filtered. Productive Simpson clonality was computed per sample as the square root of Simpson's diversity index over productive rearrangements. The table comes from immuneACCESS by way of TCRdb, which keeps in-frame sequences with V and J called. Part of the clones is missing from these tables; in studies checked, under half for an unresolved V gene and the rest for unknown reasons. The DNA was the basis for D and trimming; V, J and clone size are from that table. Here the sample has about 250,000 clones; nearly 90% occur a single time. The ten biggest clones cover 3% to 3.5% of the sample.

Each collaborating institution followed its own protocols to collect whole blood in K2EDTA tubes. For TCRbeta analysis, collaborator samples were shipped as frozen whole blood, as isolated PBMCs, or as DNA extracted from either sample type. Points the paper makes about the study in general: Clinical and demographic metadata were provided uncurated, with the amount varying by source and participant.

A word on this clone: Its antigen is currently not known. Base-call qualities are not available, and no considerably larger clone is one nucleotide away.

The source is a man between 18 and 29 years old with active or convalescent COVID-19. What was sequenced was peripheral blood.

CDR3 sequence: CASSQERGPDQPQHF. In nucleotides, the sequence is TGTGCCAGCAGCCAAGAAAGGGGGCCTGATCAGCCCCAGCATTTT. The chain is assembled from TRBV4-2 and TRBJ1-5, with 7 central nucleotides matching TRBD1. Relative to germline, V is missing 0 bases and J is missing 5 bases, with 4 bases of the junction outside any gene match. The CDR1 and CDR2 encoded by the germline V gene are LGHNA and YNFKEQ. The CDR3 has 15 amino acids, counting the end cysteine and phenylalanine. Left in the record is the CDR3 DNA by itself, 45 bases read in frame from the first base.